This TCR beta chain was observed in a study of monozygotic twins with inflammatory bowel disease. Study-wide results and limits: Especially where disease activity was present, IBD patients had fewer clonotypes in common with others than healthy twins did.

This CDR3 is 14 amino acids long. Germline V lookup: CDR1 DFQATT, CDR2 SNEGSKA (reference sequence). Details on this clonotype: Its target is unknown.

Template switching was used to attach UMIs, which incorporated a 6-nucleotide sample barcode. Amplification used two nested PCRs: roughly 16 cycles, then 8 to 10 cycles, on TCRalpha/TCRbeta cDNA. TCRdb reanalyzed the 5' RACE reads and collapses them to one entry per CDR3 protein, without DNA. The sample has 440,000 or so distinct CDR3 sequences. Each donor gave 2.5 to 3 ml of peripheral blood. The clonotype originates from a human donor with ulcerative colitis or Crohn's disease, or a healthy co-twin of an affected twin (not recorded which). Sequencing used blood. The chain combines TRBV20-1 with TRBJ2-5. CDR3 residues: CSAEGPLHRETQYF.